Listed here are 16 T cell receptor beta chains from one sample, sequenced in a study of Graves' ophthalmopathy and Graves' hyperthyroidism. RNA transcripts yielded amplified TCR beta CDR3 regions. Amplification began with first-round RT-PCR using HTBI primers, then second-round multiplex PCR was performed. TCRdb processed the multiplex PCR reads anew with MiXCR; each CDR3 protein has one entry. Counted here are 600,000 to 700,000 distinct CDR3 sequences, about 41% occurring once; the ten biggest clones make up over 2.5%. Material: peripheral blood. Receptors originate from an adult man with Graves' ophthalmopathy.

V is TRBV9 and J is TRBJ1-6, with no clear D. Per germline, CDR1 SGDLS and CDR2 YYNGEE. This CDR3 comprises 16 residues. V lost 4 bases and J lost 0, with 11 bases in between. CDR3 sequence reads: CASSPRPSSYNSPLHF. The CDR3 region has the DNA TGTGCCAGCAGCCCAAGGCCGAGCTCCTATAATTCACCCCTCCACTTT.

The chain joins TRBV29-1 to TRBJ2-7; D may correspond to TRBD1 or TRBD2 (5 bases each). The CDR3 loop spans 13 amino acids. In germline, CDR1 is SQVTM, CDR2 ANQGSEA. Trimming left V 8 bases short and J 1 base short, with 15 bases between. This CDR3 reads CSSYGRESYEQYF. In nucleotides, the CDR3 is TGCAGCTCCTACGGCAGGGAGTCCTACGAGCAGTACTTC.

The chain couples TRBV20-1 to TRBJ2-5; 9 bases map to TRBD2. CDR3 size: 18 residues. V lost 0 bases, J lost 3 bases, and 14 bases stayed unmatched. Germline V CDR1 and CDR2: DFQATT, SNEGSKA (reference sequence). The DNA for the CDR3 is TGCAGTGCTAGAGATATGGCAGTGAGCGGCGGGGGGGAAGAGACCCAGTACTTC. It specifies CSARDMAVSGGGEETQYF.

The CDR3 nucleotides are TGTGCCAGCAGCCGTGTACTAGCGGGGGAAGAGACCCAGTACTTC. Its protein product is CASSRVLAGEETQYF. J is TRBJ2-5 and V is TRBV12-3 or TRBV12-4, with 11 bases identical to TRBD2. CDR3 size: 15 residues. The V and J ends lost 6 bases and 3 bases, in that order; junction bases with no gene match: 6.

The rearrangement joins TRBV29-1 to TRBJ1-5; D call uncertain. The CDR3 sequence is 12 residues long. The germline V and J ends were trimmed by 8 bases and 6 bases, with 14 bases remaining between them. CDR1 is SQVTM, CDR2 ANQGSEA, per germline. The CDR3 sequence is CSLSTPPQPQHF. In DNA, the CDR3 is TGCAGCTTATCCACACCTCCTCAGCCCCAGCATTTT. The full variable domain, in which reference TRBV29-1 and TRBJ1-5 provide the parts outside the CDR3, is SAVISQKPSRDICQRGTSLTIQCQVDSQVTMMFWYRQQPGQSLTLIATANQGSEATYESGFVIDKFPISRPNLTFSTLTVSNMSPEDSSIYLCSLSTPPQPQHFGDGTRLSIL.

The V and J genes are TRBV25-1 and TRBJ2-6; D could derive from TRBD1 or TRBD2 (6 bases each). Germline lookup yields CDR1 MGHDK and CDR2 SYGVNS. V lost 6 bases, J lost 0 bases, and 18 bases lay in between. The CDR3 runs to 18 residues. CDR3 loop: CASSSNREASSGANVLTF. CDR3 nucleotides: TGTGCCAGCAGCTCCAACAGGGAGGCTAGCTCTGGGGCCAACGTCCTGACTTTC.

The chain is built from TRBV10-3 and TRBJ1-5, with D possibly matching TRBD1 (5 bases). CDR1 is ENHRY and CDR2 is SYGVKD in the germline V gene. The ends were cut back, 4 bases at V and 11 bases at J, with 15 bases in the middle. The CDR3 has 13 residues. The CDR3 is CAISVGDRETQHF. CDR3 DNA: TGTGCCATCAGTGTGGGGGACCGAGAGACCCAGCATTTT.

The table lists this clonotype with many counts. The genes are TRBV10-3 and TRBJ2-7; D remains unclear. The ends were cut back, 2 bases at V and 1 base at J, with 9 bases in the middle. This CDR3 contains 14 residues. Germline loops: CDR1 ENHRY, CDR2 SYGVKD. DNA of the CDR3: TGTGCCATCAGTGAGAACAGCCTGTCCTACGAGCAGTACTTC. Protein sequence: CAISENSLSYEQYF.

V is TRBV29-1 and J is TRBJ1-2; 9 bases map to TRBD1. This CDR3 has 12 residues. V lost 3 bases and J lost 9; bases outside the gene matches: 5. Germline-derived CDR1 and CDR2 are SQVTM and ANQGSEA. The CDR3 DNA reads TGCAGCGTTGAGGTACAGGGGGCCCGCTACACCTTC. Translation gives CSVEVQGARYTF.

This chain joins TRBV19 and TRBJ2-7; D gene ambiguous. V shed 2 bases and J shed 1 base, with 12 bases lying between them. Germline V lookup: CDR1 LNHDA, CDR2 SQIVND (reference sequence). The CDR3 length is 15 residues. The CDR3 reads CASSIRPATSYEQYF. The CDR3 DNA is TGTGCCAGTAGTATAAGGCCCGCTACATCCTACGAGCAGTACTTC.

Worth noting for this clonotype: A clone one base away is much larger, so this may be a read error. This chain connects TRBV10-3 to TRBJ2-5; TRBD2 agrees at 9 bases. The trim removed 5 bases at V and 4 bases at J, leaving 11 bases unmatched. Germline V gene data show CDR1 as ENHRY and CDR2 as SYGVKD. The length of the CDR3 is 16 residues. The CDR3 protein is CAISWASGVVAETQYF. The CDR3 coding sequence is TGTGCCATCAGTTGGGCTAGCGGGGTTGTCGCAGAGACCCAGTACTTC.

With respect to this clonotype: A read error is possible here, since a much larger clone lies one base away. This rearrangement joins TRBV10-3 to TRBJ1-6; possibly TRBD1 for D (5 bases). The V end was cut by 3 bases, the J end by 11 bases, with 11 bases between. This CDR3 contains 13 residues. The germline gives CDR1 ENHRY, CDR2 SYGVKD. DNA for the CDR3: TGTGCCATCAGTGAAACCCGGGGGGCACCCCTCCACTTT. It yields the protein CAISETRGAPLHF.

CDR3 sequence reads: CSVLGGIYGYTF. CDR3 in DNA: TGCAGCGTGCTCGGGGGCATCTATGGCTACACCTTC. J is TRBJ1-2 and V is TRBV29-1; tentatively, D is TRBD1 (6 bases). Germline V gene sequence: CDR1 SQVTM, CDR2 ANQGSEA. The CDR3 totals 12 residues. The V end was cut by 6 bases, the J end by 4 bases, with 12 bases between.

This clonotype occurred many times. The rearrangement joins TRBV20-1 to TRBJ1-1, with a weak D call TRBD1 (6 bases). Trimming shortened V by 0 bases and J by 5 bases, and 10 bases separated the two germline ends. The CDR3 is 13 residues long. Per germline, CDR1 DFQATT and CDR2 SNEGSKA (reference sequence). DNA for the CDR3: TGCAGTGCTAGAGAAGGGGGAGGGACTGAAGCTTTCTTT. This encodes CSAREGGGTEAFF.

This clonotype was counted a few times. The CDR3 bases are TGCAGTGCTACCTCCGGTTTAGCGCGGTACGAGCAGTACTTC. Its protein product is CSATSGLARYEQYF. This chain connects TRBV20-1 to TRBJ2-7; TRBD2 might be the D (5 bases). Germline CDR1 reads DFQATT; CDR2 reads SNEGSKA (reference sequence). The CDR3 consists of 14 residues. V lost 4 bases and J 4 bases, leaving 17 bases between the germline ends.

The chain links TRBV29-1 to TRBJ2-7; TRBD1 matches 8 bases. This CDR3 contains 12 residues. CDR1 SQVTM and CDR2 ANQGSEA come from the germline V gene. V was pared by 7 bases and J by 6 bases, with 8 bases of the junction left unmatched. The CDR3 is CSGGTGSTEQYF. The CDR3 region has the DNA TGCAGCGGCGGGACAGGTAGTACCGAGCAGTACTTC.